This T cell receptor (beta chain) was identified in a study of glioma-infiltrating T cells. General study results and limits: Tissue-blood divergence was below expectation in non-neoplastic patients, above in gliomas. Very few CDR3 sequences were shared between tissue and blood.

Using RNA template, CDR3s of TCR alpha and beta were amplified with iRepertoire arm-PCR. For one-step reverse transcription and amplification, about 90-450 ng of tissue mRNA or PBMC total RNA was used. TCRdb ran MiXCR on the multiplex PCR reads and lists one entry per CDR3 protein. Of around 190,000 distinct CDR3 sequences in the sample, over 40% were seen once. The germline gives CDR1 SNHLY, CDR2 FYNNEI. J gave up 7 bases and V 2 bases, and 7 bases lay outside the gene matches. The CDR3 is made up of 15 amino acids. This clonotype was recorded a few times. As yet, its antigen is unknown. The sequence was obtained from a human donor with low-grade glioma or glioblastoma, undergoing nonglioma brain surgery, or in good health (not recorded which). The sequenced material came from glioma tissue, nonneoplastic brain tissue, or PBMCs (not recorded which). The V gene is TRBV2, the J gene TRBJ2-1, with 8 bases fitting TRBD1. CDR3 in amino acids: CASSEQGAAWNEQFF. DNA of the CDR3: TGTGCCAGCAGTGAACAGGGGGCGGCCTGGAATGAGCAGTTCTTC.